This T cell receptor beta chain came from a study of blood T cell repertoires in COVID-19. Germline CDR1 and CDR2: SGHVS and FNYEAQ. The CDR3 has 16 residues. V gave up 1 base and J gave up 4 bases, with 13 bases separating them. Sequencing was performed with immunoSEQ multiplex PCR; in TCRdb, only in-frame clones are kept and a portion is missing. Of 110,000 or so clones listed, about 87% are singletons. The specimen was peripheral blood. The gene calls are TRBV7-6 and TRBJ1-4; D remains ambiguous. This receptor was taken from a woman aged 50 to 60 with acute or convalescent COVID-19. The CDR3 here is CASSLEVGADNEKLFF. The CDR3 DNA is TGTGCCAGCAGCTTAGAGGTCGGTGCGGATAATGAAAAACTGTTTTTT.